Here is one TCR beta chain with its context. Clones were read by immunoSEQ multiplex PCR, and TCRdb kept only the in-frame ones, dropping some. The sample shows over 150,000 clones, 80% of them seen only once. These data originate in a study of blood T cell repertoires in COVID-19. The V end was cut by 6 bases, the J end by 6 bases, with 20 bases between. In germline, CDR1 is SGDLS, CDR2 YYNGEE. The CDR3 spans 15 residues. This receptor was taken from a woman aged 55-70 years who had recovered from COVID-19. The J gene is TRBJ2-3, the V gene TRBV9; perhaps TRBD2 as D (5 bases). Source material: PBMCs or T cells enriched from blood (not recorded which). CDR3 amino acids: CASKRLDSGRDTQYF. The CDR3 DNA reads as TGTGCCAGCAAGCGTTTGGACTCAGGCAGGGATACGCAGTATTTT.